The T cell receptor (beta chain) under discussion was sequenced for a study of Graves' ophthalmopathy and Graves' hyperthyroidism. Study in general: Pretreatment peripheral blood was obtained at initial diagnosis. Study results and caveats: It was with roughly 71% sensitivity and about 72% specificity that the model predicted ophthalmopathy progression. Stable hyperthyroidism and ophthalmopathy were told apart by a 13-signature model, which achieved about 88% sensitivity and around 80% specificity.

Stable hyperthyroidism was defined by absence of ophthalmopathy within 18 months of follow-up. For this clonotype: The target antigen is unknown.

CDR3 regions of TCR beta were amplified from RNA transcripts. First-round RT-PCR relied on HTBI primers, and a second-round multiplex PCR came next. TCRdb passed the multiplex PCR reads through MiXCR, listing each CDR3 protein once. Of 600,000 to 650,000 distinct CDR3 sequences detected, about a fifth appear once; the ten largest clones hold more than 5.5%. This CDR3 has 13 residues. Germline CDR1 reads LNHNV; CDR2 reads YYDKDF (reference sequence). J was trimmed by 5 bases and V by 4 bases; bases with no gene match: 4. The origin of this receptor is a woman between 18 and 29 years old with stable Graves' hyperthyroidism. Some clones in this sample may be carry-over from other donors' samples. Sequencing was done on a sample of peripheral blood. V and J are TRBV15 and TRBJ1-1, with 7 nucleotides matching TRBD1. CDR3 coding DNA: TGTGCCACCAGCACCAGGGGGAGAACTGAAGCTTTCTTT. Amino acid sequence: CATSTRGRTEAFF.